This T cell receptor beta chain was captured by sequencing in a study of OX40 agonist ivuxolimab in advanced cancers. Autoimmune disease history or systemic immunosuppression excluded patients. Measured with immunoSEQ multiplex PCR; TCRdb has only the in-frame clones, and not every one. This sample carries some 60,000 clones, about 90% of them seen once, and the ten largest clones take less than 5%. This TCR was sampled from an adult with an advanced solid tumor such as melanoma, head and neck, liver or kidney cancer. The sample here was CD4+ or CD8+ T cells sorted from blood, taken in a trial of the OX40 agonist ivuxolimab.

The CDR3 sequence: CASSDGWGQPQHF. In nucleotides, the CDR3 is TGTGCCAGCAGTGATGGATGGGGCCAGCCCCAGCATTTT. This rearrangement joins TRBV2 to TRBJ1-5; D possibly corresponds to TRBD1 (5 bases). Per the germline V gene, CDR1 is SNHLY and CDR2 is FYNNEI. Trimming removed 3 bases from V and 7 bases from J, with 10 bases in between. This CDR3 contains 13 residues.